This TCR beta chain was documented in a study of patients and donors after allogeneic stem cell transplantation. TCRdb processed the RT-PCR reads anew with MiXCR; each CDR3 protein has one entry. This table has about 31,000 distinct CDR3 sequences, about 6.5% appearing once. This clonotype was found many times. This CDR3 spans 13 amino acids. The V gene lost 5 bases and the J gene lost 6 bases, with 13 bases spanning the gap. CDR1 and CDR2 from the germline V gene are LGHDT and YNNKEL (reference sequence). The TCR originated in a human donor who was either an allogeneic HSCT recipient or a stem cell or donor lymphocyte infusion donor (not recorded which). It is not recorded whose cells these are; they may come from a transplant donor. The chain joins TRBV3-1 to TRBJ1-1, with D maybe TRBD1 (5 bases). The sequencing sample was made of blood, either unsorted or a sorted T cell fraction (not recorded which). The CDR3 DNA is TGTGCCAGCAGCTCTCAGGGTTATCCTGAAGCTTTCTTT. It encodes CASSSQGYPEAFF.